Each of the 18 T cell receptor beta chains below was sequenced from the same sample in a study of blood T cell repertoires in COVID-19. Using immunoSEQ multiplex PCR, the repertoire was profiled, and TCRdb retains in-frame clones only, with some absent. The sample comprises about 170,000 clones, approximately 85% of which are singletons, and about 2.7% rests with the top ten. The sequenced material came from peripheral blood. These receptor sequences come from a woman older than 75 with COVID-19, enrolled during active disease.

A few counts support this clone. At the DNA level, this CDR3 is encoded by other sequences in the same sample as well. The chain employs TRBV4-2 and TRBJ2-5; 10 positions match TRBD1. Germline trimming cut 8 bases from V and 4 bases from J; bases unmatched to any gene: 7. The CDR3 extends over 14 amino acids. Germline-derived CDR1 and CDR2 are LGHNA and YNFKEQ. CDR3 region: CASAGRDRGETQYF. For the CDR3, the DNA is TGTGCCAGCGCCGGCCGGGACAGGGGAGAGACCCAGTACTTC.

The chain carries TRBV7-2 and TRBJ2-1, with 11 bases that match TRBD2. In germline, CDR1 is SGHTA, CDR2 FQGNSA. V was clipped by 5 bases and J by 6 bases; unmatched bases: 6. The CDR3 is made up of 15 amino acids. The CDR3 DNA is TGTGCCAGCAGCCCCCGGCTAGCGGGGGGCAATGAGCAGTTCTTC. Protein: CASSPRLAGGNEQFF.

Here the CDR3 reads CASSQDEGLRGGWTDTQYF. The CDR3 nucleotides read TGTGCCAGCAGCCAAGATGAAGGCCTGCGGGGGGGCTGGACAGATACGCAGTATTTT. J is TRBJ2-3 and V is TRBV3-1 (or the pseudogene TRBV3-2), with 9 bases lining up with TRBD2. Germline CDR1 and CDR2: LGHDT and YNNKEL (reference sequence). Trimming removed 0 bases from V and 3 bases from J; junction bases left unmatched: 13. This CDR3 has 19 residues.

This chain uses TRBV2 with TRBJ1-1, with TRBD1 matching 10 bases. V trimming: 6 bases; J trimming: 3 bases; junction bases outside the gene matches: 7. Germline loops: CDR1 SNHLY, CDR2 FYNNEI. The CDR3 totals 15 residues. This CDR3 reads CASRAGTGEDTEAFF. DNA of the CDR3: TGTGCCAGCAGGGCCGGGACAGGGGAGGACACTGAAGCTTTCTTT.

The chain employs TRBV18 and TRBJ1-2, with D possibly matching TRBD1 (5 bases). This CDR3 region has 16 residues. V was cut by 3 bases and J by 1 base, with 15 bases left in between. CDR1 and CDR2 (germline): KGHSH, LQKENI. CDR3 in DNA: TGTGCCAGCTCACCTGGGCGGGGCAGCCTTAACTATGGCTACACCTTC. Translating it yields CASSPGRGSLNYGYTF.

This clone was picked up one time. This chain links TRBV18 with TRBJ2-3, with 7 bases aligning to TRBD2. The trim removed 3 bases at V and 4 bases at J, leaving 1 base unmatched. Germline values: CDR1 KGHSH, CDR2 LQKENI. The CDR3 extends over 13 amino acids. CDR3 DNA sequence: TGTGCCAGCTCACCGCTAGCGGCAGATACGCAGTATTTT. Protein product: CASSPLAADTQYF.

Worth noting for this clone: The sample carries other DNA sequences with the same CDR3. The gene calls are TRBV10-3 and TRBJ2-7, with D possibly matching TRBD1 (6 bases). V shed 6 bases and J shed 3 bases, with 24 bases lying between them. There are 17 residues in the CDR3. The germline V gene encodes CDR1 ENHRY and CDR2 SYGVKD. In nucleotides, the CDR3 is TGTGCCATCAGAAAGGGGACATCCGCAAGGGTTGACTACGAGCAGTACTTC. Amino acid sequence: CAIRKGTSARVDYEQYF.

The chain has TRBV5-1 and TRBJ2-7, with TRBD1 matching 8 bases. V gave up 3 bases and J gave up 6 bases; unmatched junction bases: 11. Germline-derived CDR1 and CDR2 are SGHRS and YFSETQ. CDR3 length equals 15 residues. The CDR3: CASSWGGGQGSEQYF. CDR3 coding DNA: TGCGCCAGCAGCTGGGGAGGCGGACAGGGCTCCGAGCAGTACTTC.

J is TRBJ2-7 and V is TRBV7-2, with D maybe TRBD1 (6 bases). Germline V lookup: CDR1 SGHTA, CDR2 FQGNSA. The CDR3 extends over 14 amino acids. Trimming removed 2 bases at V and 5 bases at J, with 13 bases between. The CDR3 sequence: CASSLIGGPDEQYF. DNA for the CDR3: TGTGCCAGCAGCTTAATTGGGGGCCCGGACGAGCAGTACTTC.

CDR3 residues: CASSLGLAPVNTEAFF. The DNA of the CDR3 is TGTGCCAGCAGCTTAGGTCTAGCGCCGGTCAACACTGAAGCTTTCTTT. V and J are TRBV7-2 and TRBJ1-1; the D is unclear. Germline V gene data show CDR1 as SGHTA and CDR2 as FQGNSA. Trimming shortened V by 1 base and J by 2 bases, and 14 bases separated the two germline ends. This CDR3 is 16 amino acids long. Using reference TRBV7-2 and TRBJ1-1 for the parts outside the CDR3, the full variable domain is GAGVSQSPSNKVTEKGKDVELRCDPISGHTALYWYRQSLGQGLEFLIYFQGNSAPDKSGLPSDRFSAERTGGSVSTLTIQRTQQEDSAVYLCASSLGLAPVNTEAFFGQGTRLTVV.

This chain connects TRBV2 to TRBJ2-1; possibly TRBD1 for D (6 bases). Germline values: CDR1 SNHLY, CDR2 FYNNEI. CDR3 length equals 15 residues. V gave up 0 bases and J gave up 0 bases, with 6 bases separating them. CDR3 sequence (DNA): TGTGCCAGCAGTGAAGCAGGGGGCTCCTACAATGAGCAGTTCTTC. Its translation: CASSEAGGSYNEQFF.

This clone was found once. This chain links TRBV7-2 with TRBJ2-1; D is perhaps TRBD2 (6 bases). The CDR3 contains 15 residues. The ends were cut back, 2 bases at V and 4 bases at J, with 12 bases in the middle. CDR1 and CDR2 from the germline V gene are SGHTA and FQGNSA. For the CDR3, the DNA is TGTGCCAGCAGCTTACAGGCTAGCGATTACAATGAGCAGTTCTTC. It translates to CASSLQASDYNEQFF.

CDR3: CASSKTGAPGYTF. The CDR3 bases are TGTGCCAGCAGCAAAACAGGCGCCCCTGGCTACACCTTC. This chain connects TRBV27 to TRBJ1-2; D may be TRBD1 (5 bases). V lost 6 bases and J lost 7, with 15 bases in between. The CDR3 extends over 13 amino acids. The germline V gene encodes CDR1 MNHEY and CDR2 SMNVEV (reference sequence).

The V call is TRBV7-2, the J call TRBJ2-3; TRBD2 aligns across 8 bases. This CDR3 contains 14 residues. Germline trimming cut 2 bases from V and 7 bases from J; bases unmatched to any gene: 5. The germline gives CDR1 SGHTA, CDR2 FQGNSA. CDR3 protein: CASSLPGGLNTQYF. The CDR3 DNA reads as TGTGCCAGCAGCTTACCGGGGGGGCTGAATACGCAGTATTTT.

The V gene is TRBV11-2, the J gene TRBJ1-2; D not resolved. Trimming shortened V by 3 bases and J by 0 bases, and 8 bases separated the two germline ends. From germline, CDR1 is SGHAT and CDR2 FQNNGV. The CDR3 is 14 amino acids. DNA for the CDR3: TGTGCCAGCAGCTTCGGCGGATCTAACTATGGCTACACCTTC. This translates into CASSFGGSNYGYTF. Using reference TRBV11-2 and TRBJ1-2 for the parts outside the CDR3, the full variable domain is EAGVAQSPRYKIIEKRQSVAFWCNPISGHATLYWYQQILGQGPKLLIQFQNNGVVDDSQLPKDRFSAERLKGVDSTLKIQPAKLEDSAVYLCASSFGGSNYGYTFGSGTRLTVV.

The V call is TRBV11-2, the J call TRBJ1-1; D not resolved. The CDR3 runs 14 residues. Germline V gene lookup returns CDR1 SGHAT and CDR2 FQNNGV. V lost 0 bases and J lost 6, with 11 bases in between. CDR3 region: CASSLESSLAEAFF. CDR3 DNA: TGTGCCAGCAGCTTAGAATCAAGCCTTGCTGAAGCTTTCTTT.

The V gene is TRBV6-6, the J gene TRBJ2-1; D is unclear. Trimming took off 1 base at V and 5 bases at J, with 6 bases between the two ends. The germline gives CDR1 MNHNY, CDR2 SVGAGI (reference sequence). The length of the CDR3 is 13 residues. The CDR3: CASSYLANNEQFF. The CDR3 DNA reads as TGTGCCAGCAGTTACTTAGCAAACAATGAGCAGTTCTTC.

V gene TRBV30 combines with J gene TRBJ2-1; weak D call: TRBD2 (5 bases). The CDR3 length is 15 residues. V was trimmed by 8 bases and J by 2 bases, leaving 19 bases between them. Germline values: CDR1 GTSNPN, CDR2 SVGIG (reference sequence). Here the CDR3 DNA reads TGTGCCCTATCGAGGGCCGGTTGGGCCTACAATGAGCAGTTCTTC. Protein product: CALSRAGWAYNEQFF. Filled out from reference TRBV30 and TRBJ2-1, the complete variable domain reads SQTIHQWPATLVQPVGSPLSLECTVEGTSNPNLYWYRQAAGRGLQLLFYSVGIGQISSEVPQNLSASRPQDRQFILSSKKLLLSDSGFYLCALSRAGWAYNEQFFGPGTRLTVL.